This T cell receptor beta chain derives from a study of T-cell reconstitution after alpha-beta-depleted transplantation in children. Library preparation (for TCRbeta) was performed with unique molecular identifiers. TCRdb re-called the PCR reads with MiXCR, one entry per CDR3 protein. The repertoire holds roughly 500,000 distinct CDR3 sequences, with around an eighth as singletons. With 5 bases removed from V and 0 bases from J, the gap between germline ends came to 16 bases. The CDR3 covers 16 residues. The germline gives CDR1 SGHRS, CDR2 YFSETQ. This specimen was PBMCs from the stem cell graft donor, taken from the stem cell graft. This TCR derives from a human donor who donated a stem cell graft to a child with combined immunodeficiency. The genes are TRBV5-1 and TRBJ2-3; possibly TRBD1 for D (5 bases). The CDR3 coding sequence is TGCGCCAGCAGTCTTCAACCGCAGGGTAGCACAGATACGCAGTATTTT. Translating gives CASSLQPQGSTDTQYF. The complete variable domain, with remaining parts taken from reference TRBV5-1 and TRBJ2-3, reads KAGVTQTPRYLIKTRGQQVTLSCSPISGHRSVSWYQQTPGQGLQFLFEYFSETQRNKGNFPGRFSGRQFSNSRSEMNVSTLELGDSALYLCASSLQPQGSTDTQYFGPGTRLTVL.